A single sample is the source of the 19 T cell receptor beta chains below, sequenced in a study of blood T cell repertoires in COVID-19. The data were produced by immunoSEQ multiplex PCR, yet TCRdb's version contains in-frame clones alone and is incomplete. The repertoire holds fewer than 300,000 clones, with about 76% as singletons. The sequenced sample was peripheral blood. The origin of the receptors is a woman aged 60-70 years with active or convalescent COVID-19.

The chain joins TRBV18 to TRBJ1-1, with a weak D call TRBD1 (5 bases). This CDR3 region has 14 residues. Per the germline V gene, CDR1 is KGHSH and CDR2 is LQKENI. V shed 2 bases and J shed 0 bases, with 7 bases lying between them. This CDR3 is CASSPAGMNTEAFF. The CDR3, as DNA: TGTGCCAGCTCACCAGCAGGGATGAACACTGAAGCTTTCTTT. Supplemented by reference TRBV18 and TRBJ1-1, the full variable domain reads NAGVMQNPRHLVRRRGQEARLRCSPMKGHSHVYWYRQLPEEGLKFMVYLQKENIIDESGMPKERFSAEFPKEGPSILRIQQVVRGDSAAYFCASSPAGMNTEAFFGQGTRLTVV.

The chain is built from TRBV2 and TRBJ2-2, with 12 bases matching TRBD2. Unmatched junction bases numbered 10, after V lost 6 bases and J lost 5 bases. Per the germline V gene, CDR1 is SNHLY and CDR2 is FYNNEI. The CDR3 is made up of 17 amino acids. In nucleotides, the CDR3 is TGTGCCAGCAGGGGAAGGACTAGCGGGGCTAATACCGGGGAGCTGTTTTTT. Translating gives CASRGRTSGANTGELFF. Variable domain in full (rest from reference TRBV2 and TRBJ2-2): EPEVTQTPSHQVTQMGQEVILRCVPISNHLYFYWYRQILGQKVEFLVSFYNNEISEKSEIFDDQFSVERPDGSNFTLKIRSTKLEDSAMYFCASRGRTSGANTGELFFGEGSRLTVL.

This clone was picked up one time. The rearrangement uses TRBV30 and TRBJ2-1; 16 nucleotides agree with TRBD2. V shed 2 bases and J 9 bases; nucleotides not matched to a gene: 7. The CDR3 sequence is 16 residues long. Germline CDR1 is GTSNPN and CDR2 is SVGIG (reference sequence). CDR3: CAWSSKGTSGGGEQFF. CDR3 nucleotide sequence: TGTGCCTGGAGTTCTAAAGGGACTAGCGGGGGGGGTGAGCAGTTCTTC.

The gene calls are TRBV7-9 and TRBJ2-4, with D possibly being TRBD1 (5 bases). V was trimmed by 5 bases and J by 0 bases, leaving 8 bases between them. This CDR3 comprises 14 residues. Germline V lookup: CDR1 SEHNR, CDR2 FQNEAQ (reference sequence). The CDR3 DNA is TGTGCCAGCAGCCCGACAGCAGCCAAAAACATTCAGTACTTC. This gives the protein CASSPTAAKNIQYF.

This CDR3 reads CASSQRVGSSTGELFF. CDR3 nucleotides: TGCGCCAGCAGCCAACGGGTTGGTTCATCAACCGGGGAGCTGTTTTTT. The chain carries TRBV4-1 and TRBJ2-2; unclear D gene. CDR3 length: 16 residues. Germline V gene lookup returns CDR1 MGHRA and CDR2 YSYEKL. Between the trimmed V and J ends, which lost 2 bases and 5 bases, there was a span of 15 bases.

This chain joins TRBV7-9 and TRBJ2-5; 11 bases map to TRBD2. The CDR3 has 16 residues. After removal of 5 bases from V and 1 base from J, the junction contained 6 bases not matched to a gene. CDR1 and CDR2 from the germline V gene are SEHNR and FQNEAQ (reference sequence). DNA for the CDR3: TGTGCCAGCAGCCGACTAGCGGGGTCCCCCCAAGAGACCCAGTACTTC. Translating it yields CASSRLAGSPQETQYF.

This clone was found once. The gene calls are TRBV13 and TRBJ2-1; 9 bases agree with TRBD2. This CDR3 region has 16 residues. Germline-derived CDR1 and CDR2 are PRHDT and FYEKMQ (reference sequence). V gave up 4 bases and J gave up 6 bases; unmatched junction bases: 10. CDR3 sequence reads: CASSSTTSGLVNEQFF. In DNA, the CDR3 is TGTGCCAGCAGCTCTACAACTAGCGGGCTAGTCAATGAGCAGTTCTTC.

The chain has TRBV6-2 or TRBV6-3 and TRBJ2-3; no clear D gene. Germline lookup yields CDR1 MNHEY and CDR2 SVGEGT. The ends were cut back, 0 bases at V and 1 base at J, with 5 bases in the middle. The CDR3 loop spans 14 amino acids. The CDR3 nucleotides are TGTGCCAGCAGTTACTCGAGTCGCACAGATACGCAGTATTTT. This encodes CASSYSSRTDTQYF.

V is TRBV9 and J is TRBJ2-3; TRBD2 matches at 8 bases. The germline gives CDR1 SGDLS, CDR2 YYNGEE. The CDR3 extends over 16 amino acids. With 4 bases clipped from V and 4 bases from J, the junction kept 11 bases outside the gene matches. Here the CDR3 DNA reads TGTGCCAGCAGCCCTACGGGACTAGGAAGGGCAGATACGCAGTATTTT. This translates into CASSPTGLGRADTQYF.

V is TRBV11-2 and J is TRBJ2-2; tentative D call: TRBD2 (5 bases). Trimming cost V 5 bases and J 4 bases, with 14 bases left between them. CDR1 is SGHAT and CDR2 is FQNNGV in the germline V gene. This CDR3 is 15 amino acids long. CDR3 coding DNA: TGTGCCAGCAGCGTACACAGCCGGGGCACCGGGGAGCTGTTTTTT. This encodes CASSVHSRGTGELFF.

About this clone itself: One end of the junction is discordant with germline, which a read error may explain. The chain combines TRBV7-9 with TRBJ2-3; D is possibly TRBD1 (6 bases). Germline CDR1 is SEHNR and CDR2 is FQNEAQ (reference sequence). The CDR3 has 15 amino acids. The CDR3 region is CASSLGLDSTDAQYF. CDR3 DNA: TGTGCCAGCAGCCTCGGACTGGACAGCACAGATGCGCAGTATTTT.

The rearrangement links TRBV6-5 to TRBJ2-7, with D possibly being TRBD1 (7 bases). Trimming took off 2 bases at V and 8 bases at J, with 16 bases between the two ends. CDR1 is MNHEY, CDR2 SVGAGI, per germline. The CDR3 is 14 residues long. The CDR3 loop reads CASSYTQGGTQQYF. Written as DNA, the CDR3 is TGTGCCAGCAGTTACACTCAGGGGGGTACGCAGCAGTACTTC.

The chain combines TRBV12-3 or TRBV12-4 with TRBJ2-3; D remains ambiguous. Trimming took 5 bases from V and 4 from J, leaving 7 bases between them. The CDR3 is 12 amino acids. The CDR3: CASSPSPDTQYF. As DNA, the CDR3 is TGTGCCAGCAGTCCGTCCCCAGATACGCAGTATTTT.

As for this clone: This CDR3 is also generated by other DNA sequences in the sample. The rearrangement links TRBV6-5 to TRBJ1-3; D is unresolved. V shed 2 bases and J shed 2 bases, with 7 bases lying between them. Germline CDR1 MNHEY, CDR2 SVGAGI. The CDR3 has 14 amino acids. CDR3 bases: TGTGCCAGCAGTTACGGGCAGGCTGGAAACACCATATATTTT. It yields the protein CASSYGQAGNTIYF.

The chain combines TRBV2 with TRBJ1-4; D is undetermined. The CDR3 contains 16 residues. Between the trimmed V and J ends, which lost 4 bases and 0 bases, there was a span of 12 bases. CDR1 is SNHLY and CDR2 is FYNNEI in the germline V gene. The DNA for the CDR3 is TGTGCCAGCAGTGGGGAGTATAGTGCAACTAATGAAAAACTGTTTTTT. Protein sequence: CASSGEYSATNEKLFF.

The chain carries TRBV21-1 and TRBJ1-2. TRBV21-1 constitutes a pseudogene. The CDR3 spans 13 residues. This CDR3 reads CASSKDRGDGYTF. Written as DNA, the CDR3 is TGTGCCAGCAGCAAAGACCGGGGAGATGGCTACACCTTC.

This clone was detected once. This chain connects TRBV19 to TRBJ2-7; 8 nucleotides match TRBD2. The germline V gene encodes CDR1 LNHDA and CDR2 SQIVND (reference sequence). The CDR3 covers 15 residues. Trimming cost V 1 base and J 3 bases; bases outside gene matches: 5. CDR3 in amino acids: CASSIAPGLDYEQYF. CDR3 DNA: TGTGCCAGTAGTATAGCACCGGGACTAGACTACGAGCAGTACTTC.

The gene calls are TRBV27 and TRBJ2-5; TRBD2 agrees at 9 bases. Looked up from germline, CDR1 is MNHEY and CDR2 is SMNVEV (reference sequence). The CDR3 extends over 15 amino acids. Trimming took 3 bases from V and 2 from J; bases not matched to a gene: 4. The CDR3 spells CASSLSGGTQETQYF. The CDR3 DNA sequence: TGTGCCAGCAGTTTGAGCGGGGGGACTCAAGAGACCCAGTACTTC.

CDR3 amino acids: CAWSDKTGKGEQFF. Here the CDR3 DNA reads TGTGCCTGGAGCGACAAGACAGGCAAGGGTGAGCAGTTCTTC. The V gene is TRBV30, the J gene TRBJ2-1; weak D call: TRBD1 (6 bases). Trimming took off 3 bases at V and 9 bases at J, with 18 bases between the two ends. This CDR3 comprises 14 residues. CDR1 and CDR2 from the germline V gene are GTSNPN and SVGIG (reference sequence).